This TCR beta chain was identified in a study of CD8 T cells in ankylosing spondylitis (dated by TCRdb to 2017 to 2019). Looking at the study overall: The study set out to find disease-linked TCR variants by profiling T cell receptor beta repertoires in ankylosing spondylitis patients and healthy donors. Peripheral blood samples were taken, and synovial fluid was additionally collected from ankylosing spondylitis patients. The full study cohort comprised around 25 ankylosing spondylitis patients and approximately 100 healthy donors.

The sample holds many counts of this clonotype. The target of this receptor is not known. Per-base qualities were not stored, and no clone one base away is much larger. Sequences SEHNR (CDR1) and FQNEAQ (CDR2) are obtained from the germline V gene (reference sequence). Trimming takes 6 bases from V and 10 bases from J, and the germline ends sit 10 bases apart. Measured from the cysteine to the phenylalanine, the CDR3 is 11 residues long. The kept DNA is CDR3 alone, 33 bases in frame from the first base. Sequencing instrument: Illumina HiSeq 2500. TCR beta libraries were prepared by quantitative 5'-RACE with molecular barcodes. In the authors' own workflow: A new computational method based on a probabilistic model of VDJ rearrangement was used to identify disease-linked TCR variants. TCRdb itself trimmed the public reads at Q25 with fastp, ran MiXCR and retained productive beta chains. Duplicate CDR3 protein sequences are folded into a single record with the most common DNA and genes. The V and J calls were determined by TCRdb, not by the authors. Here the sample has 100,000 to 150,000 distinct CDR3 sequences; around 8.5% occur a single time. The ten most abundant clones make up approximately 3.3% of the sample.

Results the study describes overall, beyond this receptor: A TCR beta motif of about 8 highly homologous amino acid variants appeared characteristic of blood from ankylosing spondylitis patients. In peripheral blood, the disease-linked clones were found at relatively low frequencies and had a CD8+ phenotype. Significant enrichment of the disease-linked clones was reported in matched synovial fluid samples from ankylosing spondylitis patients. Some motif variants were previously reported in synovial fluid and blood of reactive arthritis patients, suggesting common disease-initiation mechanisms.

The chain is made from TRBV7-9 and TRBJ2-1; the D segment is perhaps TRBD1 or TRBD2, each sharing 5 matched bases. Sequencing was performed on blood, either unsorted or a sorted T cell fraction (not recorded which). This clonotype originated in a male donor with ankylosing spondylitis or in good health (not recorded which). DNA sequence: TGTGCCAGCAGGCAAGAGGGGGAGCAGTTCTTC. It is translated as CASRQEGEQFF.